This is a list of T cell receptor beta chains from one sample in a study of tumor-infiltrating lymphocytes in oesophageal squamous cell carcinoma. Each CDR3 protein is one row after TCRdb ran MiXCR on the PCR reads. The table shows 20,000 to 30,000 distinct CDR3 sequences, with 38% occurring only once. The sequenced sample was esophageal tumor tissue. Receptor source: a male donor with esophageal squamous cell carcinoma. Each CDR3 is given without its conserved first and last residue. Fields, in order: J gene, V gene, CDR3 protein.

J: TRBJ2-7; V: TRBV15; CDR3: ATSSPGGRYEQY
J: TRBJ1-1; V: TRBV10-3; CDR3: AISESGSAMNTEAF
J: TRBJ2-5; V: TRBV6-1; CDR3: ASSHEEGWETQY
J: TRBJ1-5; V: TRBV5-6; CDR3: ASSLWGASNQPQH
J: TRBJ2-7; V: TRBV7-2; CDR3: ASSPRVQSLAGGQYNEQY
J: TRBJ1-1; V: TRBV12-3/TRBV12-4; CDR3: ASSSQLSVGVLDTEAF
J: TRBJ2-5; V: TRBV7-2; CDR3: ASSLGAGTGQETQY
J: .; V: TRBV6-6; CDR3: ASSAGTGGRGYT
J: .; V: TRBV7-3; CDR3: ASSLGLAVDTQY
J: TRBJ1-1; V: TRBV5-8; CDR3: ASSLESVWGEAF
J: TRBJ2-1; V: TRBV7-9; CDR3: ASSLALSAYNEQF
J: TRBJ2-1; V: TRBV5-1; CDR3: ASRSPYNEQF
J: .; V: TRBV6-2/TRBV6-3; CDR3: ASSYPARTGLEETQY
J: TRBJ2-5; V: TRBV12-3/TRBV12-4; CDR3: ASTMGLAGGETQY
J: TRBJ2-7; V: TRBV7-6; CDR3: ASSLDGTVTYEQY
J: .; V: TRBV19; CDR3: ASSIEAGGHTYNEQY
J: TRBJ2-3; V: TRBV12-3/TRBV12-4; CDR3: ASSYPGQVNTDTQY
J: TRBJ2-1; V: TRBV11-2; CDR3: ASSLAPPGMYNEQF